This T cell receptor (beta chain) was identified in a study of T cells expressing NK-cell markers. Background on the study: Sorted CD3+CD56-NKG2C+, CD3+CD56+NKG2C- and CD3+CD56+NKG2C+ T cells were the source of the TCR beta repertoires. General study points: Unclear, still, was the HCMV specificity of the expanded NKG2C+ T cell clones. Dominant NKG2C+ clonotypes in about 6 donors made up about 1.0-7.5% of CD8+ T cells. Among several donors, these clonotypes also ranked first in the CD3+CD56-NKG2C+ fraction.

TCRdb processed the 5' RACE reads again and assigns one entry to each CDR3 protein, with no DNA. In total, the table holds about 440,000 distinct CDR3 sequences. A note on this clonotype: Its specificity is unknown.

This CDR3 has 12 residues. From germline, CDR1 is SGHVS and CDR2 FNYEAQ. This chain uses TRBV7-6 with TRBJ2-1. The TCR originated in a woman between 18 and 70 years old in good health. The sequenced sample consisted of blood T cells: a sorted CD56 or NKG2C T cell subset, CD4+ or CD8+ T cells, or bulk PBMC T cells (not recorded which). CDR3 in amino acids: CASSQDTSEQFF.